This TCR beta chain was retrieved from a study of cytomegalovirus exposure and HLA in healthy donors. Whole-study results and caveats: The study flagged about 150 TCR beta chains as cytomegalovirus-associated. A subsequent analysis found that TCR clusters from the first cohort also tended to co-occur in the approximately 120 validation repertoires, with about 94% of cluster scores above 0. Confirmation in vitro established that a few CMV-associated chains were specific for CMV antigens.

Notes on this clone: The antigen is unknown.

Sequencing used immunoSEQ multiplex PCR; TCRdb keeps in-frame clones, though not all of them. The profile shows roughly 300,000 clones, more than 80% of them singletons. It was the approximately 130-subject validation cohort, separate from the roughly 700-subject first cohort, to which the donors belonged. This clonotype was obtained from a woman aged 18-29 years in good health and CMV-seronegative. Material for sequencing was PBMCs.

CDR3 in DNA: TGTGCCAGCAGTTCTCCGATATGGGCCACCGGGGAGCTGTTTTTT. This gives the protein CASSSPIWATGELFF. The rearrangement links TRBV28 to TRBJ2-2; D gene unclear. From germline, CDR1 is MDHEN and CDR2 SYDVKM. The length of the CDR3 is 15 residues. The germline V and J ends were trimmed by 4 bases and 4 bases, with 13 bases remaining between them.